The T cell receptor beta chain under discussion was sequenced for a study of CD8+ T cells in alopecia areata. At the level of the study: Treated patients received severity scores based on the percentage of scalp area affected.

Isolated RNA was reverse transcribed into cDNA used as the sequencing template. The protocol was immunoSEQ multiplex PCR, while the TCRdb copy is restricted to in-frame clones and leaves out a portion. Of over 100,000 clones detected, about 59% appear once; the ten largest clones hold 9% to 15%. Indicated treatment: oral pan-JAK inhibitor, 5-10 mg twice daily. Sorted out of PBMCs were CD4+ T cells and CD8+ T cells. Notes on the study in general: Both scalp clonality and the expanded CD8+ clones among the top 100 showed a significant decrease with tofacitinib. Lesional scalp exceeded normal scalp in clonality, especially in alopecia totalis/universalis.

Comments on this clone: The antigen remains undetermined.

Sequenced material: CD8+ T cells sorted from blood, taken at week 24, from a patient treated with tofacitinib. The TCR comes from a human donor with alopecia areata.

The CDR3 DNA reads as TGTGCCAGCAGCCCAGTACAGGTGGCAGGGGGTAATCAGCCCCAGCATTTT. This gives the protein CASSPVQVAGGNQPQHF. The chain is built from TRBV4-2 and TRBJ1-5; TRBD1 aligns across 7 bases. The CDR3 extends over 17 amino acids. Germline CDR1 is LGHNA and CDR2 is YNFKEQ. V was pared by 4 bases and J by 4 bases, with 13 bases of the junction left unmatched.